This entry lists 4 T cell receptor beta chains sequenced from one sample in a study of tumor-infiltrating lymphocytes in primary liver carcinoma (dated by TCRdb to 2016 to 2017). Data came from an Illumina HiSeq 2500. Using a constant-region primer and ProtoScript II reverse transcriptase, TCRbeta-specific cDNA was reverse-transcribed from approximately 0.5 ug total RNA. TCRbeta libraries were built with three nested multiplex PCR rounds, a slightly modified ARM-PCR procedure. The first two PCR rounds used multiplex TRBV1-TRBV30 forward primers with a Cbeta reverse primer, each for approximately 9 cycles. TCRdb reran the public reads through fastp at Q25 and MiXCR, keeping productive beta chains. Here each entry gathers all rows of one CDR3 protein and keeps the most common genes and DNA. The sample table records approximately 300,000 distinct CDR3 sequences; around three fifths of these occur just once. The top ten hold roughly 9% of the sample.

TRIzol reagent was used to extract blood RNA from unsorted whole blood, while the DNeasy Blood & Tissue kit provided the germline DNA. The source material was peripheral blood. These receptors came from a man in his forties or fifties with primary liver carcinoma and hepatitis B virus infection.

This clonotype was observed at least ten times. The chain is built from TRBV12-3 or TRBV12-4 and TRBJ2-7; D might be TRBD1 (5 bases). V dropped 7 bases and J dropped 12 bases, with 16 bases sitting between them. The CDR3 extends over 11 amino acids. CDR3 amino acids: CASKLRDKTYF. In DNA form, the CDR3 reads TGTGCCAGCAAACTCAGGGATAAGACGTACTTC.

The V gene is TRBV6-5, the J gene TRBJ2-7; possible D gene TRBD2, 6 bases. V was cut by 5 bases and J by 7 bases, with 24 bases left in between. CDR3 size: 16 residues. Per germline, CDR1 MNHEY and CDR2 SVGAGI. The CDR3 loop is CASSLLSGLTGVEQYF. Here the CDR3 DNA reads TGTGCCAGCAGTCTCCTATCTGGGCTAACGGGAGTGGAGCAGTACTTC.

CDR3 amino acids: CGRWEHAGELFF. In nucleotides, the CDR3 is TGCGGAAGATGGGAGCACGCCGGGGAGCTGTTTTTT. The chain carries TRBV29-1 and TRBJ2-2, with D possibly TRBD2 on 5 matching bases. The CDR3 is 12 residues long. Germline V lookup: CDR1 SQVTM, CDR2 ANQGSEA.

V and J are TRBV7-9 and TRBJ2-7; either TRBD1 or TRBD2 may supply D (5 bases each). CDR1 and CDR2 (germline): SEHNR, FQNEAQ (reference sequence). V lost 3 bases and J 2 bases, leaving 17 bases between the germline ends. The CDR3 contains 16 residues. The CDR3 DNA reads as TGTGCCAGCAGCTTGGGGATCGGGGCCGAGGCCTACGAGCAGTACTTC. Its translation: CASSLGIGAEAYEQYF. Supplemented by reference TRBV7-9 and TRBJ2-7, the full variable domain reads DTGVSQNPRHKITKRGQNVTFRCDPISEHNRLYWYRQTLGQGPEFLTYFQNEAQLEKSRLLSDRFSAERPKGSFSTLEIQRTEQGDSAMYLCASSLGIGAEAYEQYFGPGTRLTVT.